The 10 T cell receptor beta chains listed next were all sequenced from one sample in a study of T cell clonality in common variable immunodeficiency. Clones were sequenced by immunoSEQ multiplex PCR, and TCRdb holds only the in-frame ones, with some missing. There are more than 30,000 clones in the sample, none observed a single time. Study conclusions and caveats: Reportedly, TCR beta sequences from common variable immunodeficiency showed fewer deletions and N-nucleotide insertions.

No antigen is known for these receptors. The material sequenced was peripheral blood mononuclear cells. The receptor source for this set is a human donor with common variable immunodeficiency.

This clone is classed as medium-sized. The observed sequence ends 3 residues before the CDR3 terminus, with the missing tail filled in from the germline J gene. The chain uses TRBV23-1 and TRBJ1-2; perhaps TRBD1 as D (5 bases). TRBV23-1 is an ORF, and what it does is uncertain. The ends were cut back, 4 bases at V and 4 bases at J, with 16 bases in the middle. The CDR3 spans 15 residues. Partial CDR3 DNA: TGCGCCAGCAGTCCGCGTTTGGCAGGGAGCTATGGC. Residues: CASSPRLAGSYG. The full-length CDR3 reads as CASSPRLAGSYGYTF.

A few counts support this clone. The read ends 3 residues early relative to the CDR3; the germline J gene fills the gap. The chain links TRBV11-2 to TRBJ2-3, with D unresolved. V was shortened by 5 bases and J by 3 bases, with 12 bases between the two germline ends. Looked up from germline, CDR1 is SGHAT and CDR2 is FQNNGV. There are 14 residues in the CDR3. The CDR3 region is CASSQVLRTDTQYF. CDR3 bases read: TGTGCCAGCAGCCAGGTCTTGAGGACAGATACG.

Notes on this clone: The read terminates 3 residues ahead of where the CDR3 ends, so the germline J gene completes it. The V gene is TRBV7-9, the J gene TRBJ2-5; 9 bases map to TRBD1. The CDR3 covers 15 residues. Germline CDR1 is SEHNR and CDR2 is FQNEAQ (reference sequence). Trimming removed 3 bases from V and 5 bases from J; junction bases left unmatched: 7. The DNA read from the CDR3 is TGTGCCAGCAGCTTTCAGGGACAGGGATGGGAGACC. Its translation: CASSFQGQGWET. The whole CDR3 region reads CASSFQGQGWETQYF.

A few counts support this clone. The read stops 3 residues short of the end of the CDR3; the missing end is completed from the germline J gene. This sequence joins TRBV11-2 and TRBJ2-1, with 8 bases matching TRBD1. Germline values: CDR1 SGHAT, CDR2 FQNNGV. The CDR3 loop spans 15 amino acids. Trimming at V came to 5 bases and at J to 3 bases, leaving 6 bases not matched to a gene. CDR3 protein: CASSPFGQGYNEQFF. Incomplete CDR3 DNA: TGTGCCAGCAGCCCTTTTGGACAGGGCTACAATGAG.

Relative to its sample, this clone is medium-sized. The read is 3 residues too short to cover the CDR3 end, so that end is filled in from the germline J gene. This chain joins TRBV20-1 and TRBJ1-2; D is unresolved. Germline assignment: CDR1 DFQATT and CDR2 SNEGSKA (reference sequence). Trimming took 3 bases from V and 5 from J, leaving 10 bases between them. This CDR3 is built from 12 residues. The CDR3 spells CSASSGNYGYTF. CDR3 DNA (partial): TGCAGTGCTAGTTCGGGGAATTATGGC.

By proportion, this clone is medium-sized (0.01 to 0.1%). The observed sequence ends 3 residues before the CDR3 terminus, with the missing tail filled in from the germline J gene. The gene calls are TRBV20-1 and TRBJ1-2; unclear D gene. The CDR3 is 10 residues long. Per the germline V gene, CDR1 is DFQATT and CDR2 is SNEGSKA (reference sequence). Trimming took 4 bases from V and 5 from J, leaving 5 bases between them. The sequenced part of the CDR3 DNA is TGCAGTGCTACTCTGTATGGC. It is translated as CSATLYG. The CDR3 in its entirety is CSATLYGYTF.

Ten or more counts support this clone. The read ends 3 residues shy of where the CDR3 ends; the end is completed using the germline J gene. V is TRBV18 and J is TRBJ1-1; D is uncertain. Trimming took off 2 bases at V and 0 bases at J, with 10 bases between the two ends. Germline CDR1 reads KGHSH; CDR2 reads LQKENI. The CDR3 covers 15 residues. The CDR3: CASSPNSGLNTEAFF. The CDR3 DNA, read in part, is TGTGCCAGCTCACCAAATTCAGGATTGAACACTGAA.

This clone was seen ten or more times. The read is 3 residues too short to cover the CDR3 end, so that end is filled in from the germline J gene. The rearrangement joins TRBV19 to TRBJ2-3, with 7 nucleotides matching TRBD2. The CDR3 runs 15 residues. Trimming cost V 3 bases and J 2 bases; bases outside gene matches: 5. Germline lookup yields CDR1 LNHDA and CDR2 SQIVND (reference sequence). CDR3: CASSIGDYPTDTQYF. The CDR3 DNA, read in part, is TGTGCCAGTAGTATTGGGGACTACCCCACAGATACG.

This clone was seen repeatedly, ten times or more. Read sequence stops 3 residues before the CDR3 end, and the germline J gene provides the missing end. The chain uses TRBV4-2 and TRBJ2-2; 10 bases line up with TRBD2. The V gene's germline CDR1 is LGHNA and CDR2 YNFKEQ. This CDR3 is built from 18 residues. J lost 0 bases, V lost 4 bases, and 8 bases had no gene match. Here the CDR3 reads CASSPSWTSGPNTGELFF. The CDR3 bases that were read are TGTGCCAGCAGCCCATCCTGGACTAGCGGACCGAACACCGGGGAG.

About this clone: The CDR3 end falls 3 residues outside the read, so it is completed with the germline J gene. The V gene is TRBV7-3, the J gene TRBJ2-2; D not resolved. The CDR3 is made up of 14 amino acids. The germline gives CDR1 SGHTA, CDR2 FQGTGA. V was pared by 1 base and J by 5 bases, with 8 bases between. The DNA read from the CDR3 is TGTGCCAGCAGCTTAATCTTCGGGACCGGGGAG. Translation: CASSLIFGTGE. The full CDR3 reads CASSLIFGTGELFF. Full variable domain (rest looked up from reference TRBV7-3 and TRBJ2-2): GAGVSQTPSNKVTEKGKYVELRCDPISGHTALYWYRQSLGQGPEFLIYFQGTGAADDSGLPNDRFFAVRPEGSVSTLKIQRTERGDSAVYLCASSLIFGTGELFFGEGSRLTVL.